These 17 T cell receptor beta chains were all obtained from the same sample, sequenced in a study of CD8 T cells in ankylosing spondylitis. One entry per CDR3 protein, called by TCRdb with MiXCR from the 5' RACE reads. The table shows 390,000 or so distinct CDR3 sequences, with about 20% occurring only once. Their recognized antigens are unknown. Study results and caveats: A motif of under ten highly homologous TCR beta variants was seen as apparently characteristic of ankylosing spondylitis blood.

Specimen: blood, either unsorted or a sorted T cell fraction (not recorded which). The receptors come from a male donor with ankylosing spondylitis.

The rearrangement joins TRBV7-9 to TRBJ1-2, with 7 bases aligning to TRBD1. The J segment lost 6 bases and the V segment lost 3 bases, leaving 10 bases of the junction unmatched. Germline assignment: CDR1 SEHNR and CDR2 FQNEAQ (reference sequence). The CDR3 runs 15 residues. The CDR3 region has the DNA TGTGCCAGCAGCTTTCCAGGCAGGGGGTCGGATGGCTACACCTTC. Translated, it gives CASSFPGRGSDGYTF.

This sequence joins TRBV4-1 and TRBJ2-3, with 15 bases lining up with TRBD2. Per the germline V gene, CDR1 is MGHRA and CDR2 is YSYEKL. CDR3 length equals 16 residues. Trimming took 4 bases from V and 5 from J; bases not matched to a gene: 4. CDR3 sequence reads: CASSPGLAGGVDTQYF. CDR3 nucleotide sequence: TGCGCCAGCAGCCCTGGACTAGCGGGAGGGGTAGATACGCAGTATTTT.

The V call is TRBV7-2, the J call TRBJ2-3; 9 bases align to TRBD2. Germline-derived CDR1 and CDR2 are SGHTA and FQGNSA. Unmatched junction bases numbered 6, after V lost 5 bases and J lost 6 bases. The CDR3 is 14 residues long. This chain's CDR3 is CASSPILAGDTQYF. Here the CDR3 DNA reads TGTGCCAGCAGCCCTATACTAGCGGGTGATACGCAGTATTTT.

V and J are TRBV20-1 and TRBJ2-1; TRBD1 might be the D (6 bases). The germline gives CDR1 DFQATT, CDR2 SNEGSKA (reference sequence). Deletions cut 1 base from V and 9 bases from J, with 13 bases between. The CDR3 has 13 residues. The CDR3 region has the DNA TGCAGTGCTAGAGTACCAGACAGGACTGAGCAGTTCTTC. It yields the protein CSARVPDRTEQFF.

This clonotype was detected only a few times. The chain couples TRBV18 to TRBJ2-1; possibly TRBD1 for D (5 bases). In germline, CDR1 is KGHSH, CDR2 LQKENI. The length of the CDR3 is 15 residues. Trimming shortened V by 6 bases and J by 7 bases, and 19 bases separated the two germline ends. CDR3 residues: CASSNQPDNLNEQFF. The CDR3 DNA follows: TGTGCCAGCTCGAACCAACCGGACAACCTAAATGAGCAGTTCTTC.

This clonotype was seen more than once but under ten times. The rearrangement uses TRBV6-1 and TRBJ2-5, with 8 bases matching TRBD2. This CDR3 contains 17 residues. The germline CDR1 and CDR2 sequences are MNHNS and SASEGT. Losses at the gene ends were 1 base for V and 4 bases for J; bases not matched to a gene: 11. CDR3 sequence (DNA): TGTGCCAGCAGTGAAGGATGGTTGAGCGGGAGTGGAGAGACCCAGTACTTC. It specifies CASSEGWLSGSGETQYF.

In regard to this clonotype: Given a much more abundant clone one base away, this may be a read error. The CDR3 loop is CASSQYYEQFF. The CDR3 DNA reads TGTGCCAGCAGCCAGTACTATGAGCAGTTCTTC. V and J are TRBV3-1 and TRBJ2-1; the D is unclear. From germline, CDR1 is LGHDT and CDR2 YNNKEL (reference sequence). Trimming left V 3 bases short and J 8 bases short, with 5 bases between. CDR3 size: 11 residues.

This clonotype came up many times. This rearrangement joins TRBV5-1 to TRBJ2-7, with a weak D call TRBD2 (5 bases). The CDR3 runs to 13 residues. V lost 3 bases, J lost 4 bases, and 11 bases lay in between. In germline, CDR1 is SGHRS, CDR2 YFSETQ. CDR3 sequence reads: CASSSRTGYEQYF. The CDR3 DNA reads TGCGCCAGCAGCTCGCGGACGGGATACGAGCAGTACTTC.

The rearrangement links TRBV9 to TRBJ2-1, with a possible D match to TRBD2 (6 bases). The CDR3 runs 16 residues. Deletions cut 4 bases from V and 2 bases from J, with 16 bases between. Germline CDR1 is SGDLS and CDR2 is YYNGEE. The CDR3 reads CASSPQVAGPYNEQFF. The CDR3 region has the DNA TGTGCCAGCAGCCCCCAGGTTGCGGGACCCTACAATGAGCAGTTCTTC.

The V call is TRBV3-1, the J call TRBJ1-1, with D hard to call. The CDR3 covers 13 residues. V gave up 2 bases and J gave up 4 bases, with 8 bases separating them. CDR1 and CDR2 from the germline V gene are LGHDT and YNNKEL (reference sequence). The CDR3 region is CASSQQVVTEAFF. CDR3 in DNA: TGTGCCAGCAGCCAACAAGTCGTCACTGAAGCTTTCTTT. The full variable domain, its missing parts supplied by reference TRBV3-1 and TRBJ1-1, is DTAVSQTPKYLVTQMGNDKSIKCEQNLGHDTMYWYKQDSKKFLKIMFSYNNKELIINETVPNRFSPKSPDKAHLNLHINSLELGDSAVYFCASSQQVVTEAFFGQGTRLTVV.

The chain is built from TRBV5-1 and TRBJ2-7, with D unresolved. The CDR3 covers 15 residues. V lost 3 bases to trimming and J lost 5 bases, with 18 bases between them. Per germline, CDR1 SGHRS and CDR2 YFSETQ. The CDR3 reads CASSSPEVWIDEQYF. The CDR3, as DNA: TGCGCCAGCAGCTCCCCGGAAGTTTGGATAGACGAGCAGTACTTC.

The V call is TRBV12-3 or TRBV12-4, the J call TRBJ2-4; no definite D call. This CDR3 comprises 14 residues. V was shortened by 1 base and J by 0 bases, with 4 bases between the two germline ends. CDR3 region: CASSLVQAKNIQYF. For the CDR3, the DNA is TGTGCCAGCAGTTTAGTGCAAGCCAAAAACATTCAGTACTTC.

This chain links TRBV7-2 with TRBJ2-5; the D call may be TRBD1 or TRBD2 (5 bases each). Germline loops: CDR1 SGHTA, CDR2 FQGNSA. V was pared by 2 bases and J by 4 bases, with 8 bases between. This CDR3 spans 13 amino acids. The CDR3 region is CASSLSGTETQYF. CDR3 in DNA: TGTGCCAGCAGCTTATCGGGGACAGAGACCCAGTACTTC.

The V and J genes are TRBV6-6 and TRBJ1-1; D uncertain. With 8 bases removed from V and 2 bases from J, the gap between germline ends came to 12 bases. Germline V gene data show CDR1 as MNHNY and CDR2 as SVGAGI (reference sequence). The CDR3 contains 13 residues. The CDR3 sequence is CASARVFNTEAFF. CDR3 coding DNA: TGTGCCAGCGCTAGGGTCTTTAACACTGAAGCTTTCTTT.

The CDR3 is CASSQDGQGVDGYTF. The CDR3 coding sequence is TGCGCCAGCAGCCAAGACGGACAGGGGGTGGATGGCTACACCTTC. The chain links TRBV4-3 to TRBJ1-2; 10 nucleotides match TRBD1. The CDR3 runs to 15 residues. After removal of 0 bases from V and 6 bases from J, the junction contained 4 bases not matched to a gene. The germline CDR1 and CDR2 sequences are LGHNA and YSLEER.

This clonotype was seen more than once but under ten times. The V call is TRBV20-1, the J call TRBJ2-1, with 8 bases identical to TRBD2. The CDR3 loop spans 12 amino acids. In germline, CDR1 is DFQATT, CDR2 SNEGSKA (reference sequence). V was pared by 6 bases and J by 8 bases, with 6 bases of the junction left unmatched. CDR3 region: CSAAGTSHEQFF. The CDR3 nucleotides are TGCAGTGCGGCCGGGACTAGTCATGAGCAGTTCTTC.

This rearrangement joins TRBV15 to TRBJ2-7, with TRBD2 identical over 9 bases. J gave up 3 bases and V 0 bases, and 3 bases lay outside the gene matches. The CDR3 spans 15 residues. Germline lookup yields CDR1 LNHNV and CDR2 YYDKDF (reference sequence). In DNA form, the CDR3 reads TGTGCCACCAGCAGAGAAAGCGGGAGGCACTACGAGCAGTACTTC. Translating it yields CATSRESGRHYEQYF.